This T cell receptor (beta chain) is drawn from a study of technical replicates of blood from a handful of donors (dated by TCRdb to the late 2010s). As for this clone: Its specific antigen is unknown. No base quality information exists; no much larger clone differs at one position.

The library relied on the immunoSEQ multiplex PCR assay. This immuneACCESS table, as held by TCRdb, lists in-frame sequences with V and J called but not all clones. Of the missing ones, under half trace to an unresolved V gene in checked studies; the others have no known cause. For this sample there are approximately 76,000 clones; 91% appear just once. Of the sample, about 0.25% is held by the ten largest clones. Reading from cysteine to phenylalanine, the CDR3 counts 17 amino acids. The CDR3 DNA has 51 bases and is translated from base 1. V ends up 10 bases short and J 6 bases short, with an unmatched junction base count of 19. CDR1 MGHDK and CDR2 SYGVNS are derived from the germline V gene.

This TCR was sampled from a human donor in good health. The rearranged chain carries TRBV25-1 and TRBJ2-5; the junction holds 11 bases that match TRBD2. The sample was T cells isolated from PBMCs. CDR3 reads: CANNRGSGRAEFKTQYF. Here is the DNA: TGTGCCAACAACCGGGGTAGCGGGAGGGCCGAGTTTAAGACCCAGTACTTC.